Listed below are T cell receptor beta chains from one sample, sequenced in a study of blood T cell repertoires in COVID-19. TCRdb's copy holds only in-frame clones and misses some; the assay was immunoSEQ multiplex PCR. The sample holds around 100,000 clones, roughly 90% seen once. Sequencing was carried out using peripheral blood. These receptors were collected from a human donor in a cohort sampled during active COVID-19. The CDR3 runs from the conserved cysteine through the conserved F or W. The D gene is left open where the match is weak. Clone size, where shown, is once, few, many, or a class for clones that have expanded.

TRBJ2-6,TRBV14,-,-,CASFPGRIGANVLTF,TGTGCCAGCTTCCCAGGTCGGATCGGGGCCAACGTCCTGACTTTC
TRBJ2-1,TRBV7-9,-,-,CASSLEAGGNEQFF,TGTGCCAGCAGCTTAGAGGCAGGAGGCAATGAGCAGTTCTTC
TRBJ1-1,TRBV19,-,-,CASSRGSMGGNTEAFF,TGTGCCAGTAGTCGGGGCTCAATGGGGGGAAACACTGAAGCTTTCTTT
TRBJ2-7,TRBV7-6,-,-,CASSLLAGALYEQYF,TGTGCCAGCAGCTTACTGGCGGGGGCCCTCTACGAGCAGTACTTC
TRBJ2-2,TRBV19,-,-,CASKTTFSNTGELFF,TGTGCCAGTAAAACTACCTTTTCGAACACCGGGGAGCTGTTTTTT
TRBJ2-5,TRBV5-4,TRBD1,once,CASSPPTGGKETQYF,TGTGCCAGCAGCCCGCCTACAGGGGGCAAGGAGACCCAGTACTTC
TRBJ2-3,TRBV19,-,-,CASSQGSSKFDTQYF,TGTGCCAGTAGTCAGGGATCTTCAAAATTCGATACGCAGTATTTT
TRBJ1-2,TRBV6-5,-,-,CASSYSGGRTLRGYTF,TGTGCCAGCAGTTACAGTGGAGGCAGGACCCTTAGGGGCTACACCTTC
TRBJ1-2,TRBV7-8,-,-,CASSYLAGGYTF,TGTGCCAGCAGCTACCTGGCGGGTGGCTACACCTTC
TRBJ1-6,TRBV7-2,-,-,CASSRKSQDSYNSPLHF,TGTGCCAGCAGTCGCAAATCACAGGACTCCTATAATTCACCCCTCCACTTT
TRBJ1-2,TRBV5-1,-,-,CASSFDSYGYTF,TGCGCCAGCAGCTTTGACAGCTATGGCTACACCTTC
TRBJ2-5,TRBV19,-,-,CASSITFGGEQETQYF,TGTGCCAGTAGCATCACCTTTGGCGGGGAACAAGAGACCCAGTACTTC
TRBJ2-1,TRBV12-5,TRBD2,-,CASAPAQAGGGQFF,TGTGCTAGTGCTCCCGCTCAAGCGGGGGGTGGGCAGTTCTTC
TRBJ2-3,TRBV6-5,-,-,CASSYTAGRGDTQYF,TGTGCCAGCAGTTACACGGCGGGACGGGGAGATACGCAGTATTTT
TRBJ2-1,TRBV2,-,once,CASSEGAKQFF,TGTGCCAGCAGTGAAGGGGCTAAGCAGTTCTTC
TRBJ1-1,TRBV15,-,-,CATSFRGNTEAFF,TGTGCCACCAGCTTCCGGGGGAACACTGAAGCTTTCTTT
TRBJ2-5,TRBV10-3,-,-,CAISDPGTKETQYF,TGTGCCATCAGTGACCCCGGGACAAAAGAGACCCAGTACTTC
TRBJ1-6,TRBV4-3,-,-,CASSQDLVPSSYNSPLHF,TGCGCCAGCAGCCAAGATCTGGTACCCAGCTCCTATAATTCACCCCTCCACTTT
TRBJ2-7,TRBV7-2,-,-,CASSLEGGISYEQYF,TGTGCCAGCAGCTTAGAAGGAGGGATTTCCTACGAGCAGTACTTC
TRBJ1-3,TRBV7-6,TRBD1,-,CASSIWTGEGGNTIYF,TGTGCCAGCAGCATATGGACAGGGGAAGGCGGAAACACCATATATTTT
TRBJ2-4,TRBV12-3/TRBV12-4,-,-,CASSFLNIQYF,TGTGCCAGCAGTTTCCTAAACATTCAGTACTTC
TRBJ2-1,TRBV6-2/TRBV6-3,-,-,CASSHERGGGPHEQFF,TGTGCCAGCAGCCACGAACGAGGGGGAGGGCCCCATGAGCAGTTCTTC
TRBJ2-2,TRBV5-1,-,-,CASSFEPQTLAGELFF,TGCGCCAGCAGCTTCGAGCCCCAAACCTTGGCCGGGGAGCTGTTTTTT
TRBJ2-7,TRBV28,-,-,CASSFREEQYF,TGTGCCAGCAGTTTTCGGGAAGAGCAGTACTTC
TRBJ2-6,TRBV6-4,-,-,CASSGTFGANVLTF,TGTGCCAGCAGTGGGACATTTGGGGCCAACGTCCTGACTTTC
TRBJ1-6,TRBV4-3,-,few,CASSQDMRETPLHF,TGCGCCAGCAGCCAAGATATGAGGGAGACACCCCTCCACTTT
TRBJ2-7,TRBV11-2,-,-,CASSLGRGGVSSYEQYF,TGTGCCAGCAGCTTAGGACGAGGAGGGGTTAGCTCCTACGAGCAGTACTTC
TRBJ1-3,TRBV29-1,-,-,CSAYSGNTIYF,TGCAGCGCATACTCTGGAAACACCATATATTTT
TRBJ2-1,TRBV6-6,-,once,CASSYLQGYNEQFF,TGTGCCAGCAGTTACCTACAGGGATACAATGAGCAGTTCTTC
TRBJ1-5,TRBV6-5,-,medium-sized,CASSSQGHQPQHF,TGTGCCAGCAGTTCCCAGGGCCATCAGCCCCAGCATTTT
TRBJ2-7,TRBV5-5,-,-,CASSFAVDEQYF,TGTGCCAGCAGCTTCGCGGTAGACGAGCAGTACTTC
TRBJ1-2,TRBV28,-,-,CASTMTGTPLF,TGTGCCAGCACCATGACCGGGACACCACTTTTC
TRBJ2-6,TRBV6-2/TRBV6-3,-,-,CASSLQGPHSGANVLTF,TGTGCCAGCAGTTTACAGGGACCCCACTCTGGGGCCAACGTCCTGACTTTC
TRBJ2-3,TRBV7-2,TRBD1,-,CASSFRGDSPTDTQYF,TGTGCCAGCAGTTTTCGAGGGGACAGCCCCACAGATACGCAGTATTTT
TRBJ2-7,TRBV5-1,-,-,CASSFVPTNEQYF,TGCGCCAGCAGCTTCGTCCCTACCAACGAGCAGTACTTC
TRBJ2-7,TRBV6-2/TRBV6-3,TRBD2,-,CASSYSKFEPGGYEQYF,TGTGCCAGCAGTTACTCGAAATTTGAGCCGGGGGGTTACGAGCAGTACTTC
TRBJ1-1,TRBV27,-,-,CASRQGGSEAFF,TGTGCCAGCCGGCAGGGCGGTTCGGAAGCTTTCTTT
TRBJ1-6,TRBV10-2,-,few,CASSAYNSPLHF,TGCGCCAGCAGTGCTTATAATTCACCCCTCCACTTT
TRBJ2-2,TRBV4-2,-,-,CASSQEYLRVLTGELFF,TGTGCCAGCAGCCAAGAATATTTGAGGGTTTTGACCGGGGAGCTGTTTTTT
TRBJ2-7,TRBV4-2,TRBD1,-,CASSQEGTGGSYEQYF,TGTGCCAGCAGCCAAGAGGGGACAGGGGGCTCCTACGAGCAGTACTTC
TRBJ1-2,TRBV6-2/TRBV6-3,TRBD1,-,CASSYLTLGQGIGYTF,TGTGCCAGCAGTTACCTGACACTGGGACAGGGGATCGGCTACACCTTC
TRBJ1-3,TRBV19,-,once,CASSPGVLSGNTIYF,TGTGCCAGTAGTCCAGGGGTGCTCTCTGGAAACACCATATATTTT
TRBJ1-2,TRBV2,-,-,CASSEADRLMGGYTF,TGTGCCAGCAGTGAAGCTGACAGACTTATGGGCGGCTACACCTTC
TRBJ1-3,TRBV4-3,-,once,CASSQARRDTIYF,TGCGCCAGCAGCCAAGCTAGACGGGACACCATATATTTT
TRBJ2-2,TRBV4-3,TRBD1,-,CASSQDGFGTATTGELFF,TGCGCCAGCAGCCAAGATGGGTTTGGGACAGCCACTACCGGGGAGCTGTTTTTT
TRBJ2-7,TRBV6-6,-,many,CASSRTPTTSYEQYF,TGTGCCAGCAGTCGGACACCCACAACATCCTACGAGCAGTACTTC
TRBJ2-7,TRBV28,-,once,CASSIDTAYEQYF,TGTGCCAGCAGCATAGACACAGCCTACGAGCAGTACTTC